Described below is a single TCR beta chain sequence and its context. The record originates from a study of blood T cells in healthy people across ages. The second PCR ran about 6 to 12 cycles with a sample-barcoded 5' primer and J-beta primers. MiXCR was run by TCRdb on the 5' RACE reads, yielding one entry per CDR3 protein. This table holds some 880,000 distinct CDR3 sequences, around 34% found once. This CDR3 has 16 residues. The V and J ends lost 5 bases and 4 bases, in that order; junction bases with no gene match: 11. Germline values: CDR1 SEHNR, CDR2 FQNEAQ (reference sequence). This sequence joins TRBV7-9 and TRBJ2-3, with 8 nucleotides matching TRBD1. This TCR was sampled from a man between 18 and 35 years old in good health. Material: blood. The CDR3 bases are TGTGCCAGCAGCGCGCTCGATGGACAGGGAGCAGATACGCAGTATTTT. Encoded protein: CASSALDGQGADTQYF.